Presented here are 15 T cell receptor beta chains from one specimen sequenced in a study of immune cell composition in non-small cell lung cancer. Some clones are missing from TCRdb's copy, which holds only in-frame ones; the method was immunoSEQ multiplex PCR. The sample consists of over 1,500 clones, roughly four fifths of them appearing once. Sequencing was performed on lung tumor tissue. Receptor source: a human donor with non-small cell lung cancer.

By sample share, this clone is large. The chain is built from TRBV29-1 and TRBJ1-2; 9 bases align to TRBD1. Germline V gene sequence: CDR1 SQVTM, CDR2 ANQGSEA. The CDR3 runs to 12 residues. Trimming removed 4 bases from V and 6 bases from J; junction bases left unmatched: 3. The CDR3 region has the DNA TGCAGCGTTGGGACAGGGGTAAATGGCTACACCTTC. Its translation: CSVGTGVNGYTF.

This clone came up once. This sequence joins TRBV7-2 and TRBJ2-3, with 9 positions matching TRBD2. Trimming at V came to 3 bases and at J to 5 bases, leaving 3 bases not matched to a gene. Germline-derived CDR1 and CDR2 are SGHTA and FQGNSA. This CDR3 is built from 14 residues. In DNA, the CDR3 is TGTGCCAGCAGCTTTTTAGCGGGGGTAGATACGCAGTATTTT. It translates to CASSFLAGVDTQYF.

The chain recombines TRBV9 with TRBJ2-2, with D perhaps matching TRBD2 (6 bases). V dropped 0 bases and J dropped 1 base, with 13 bases sitting between them. Germline lookup yields CDR1 SGDLS and CDR2 YYNGEE. The CDR3 is 17 amino acids. The CDR3 reads CASSVASQAGNTGELFF. The CDR3, as DNA: TGTGCCAGCAGCGTAGCCTCCCAAGCGGGGAACACCGGGGAGCTGTTTTTT.

The sample holds one count of this clone. The V and J genes are TRBV7-9 and TRBJ1-2, with D perhaps TRBD1 (6 bases). The V and J ends lost 5 bases and 4 bases respectively, with 17 bases between them. Germline values: CDR1 SEHNR, CDR2 FQNEAQ (reference sequence). There are 15 residues in the CDR3. CDR3 nucleotide sequence: TGTGCCAGCAGCCCTGGTTCAGGGGCGGGCTATGGCTACACCTTC. It is translated as CASSPGSGAGYGYTF.

The chain uses TRBV7-3 and TRBJ2-2; the match to TRBD2 covers 9 bases. The CDR3 consists of 17 residues. Germline CDR1 reads SGHTA; CDR2 reads FQGTGA. V lost 4 bases, J lost 0 bases, and 6 bases stayed unmatched. CDR3 in DNA: TGTGCCAGCAGCTCTGCCAGCGGGGGGTCGAACACCGGGGAGCTGTTTTTT. Translating it yields CASSSASGGSNTGELFF.

The CDR3 DNA follows: TGTGCCAGCAGCCCCGGGACTAGCGGGGGGGGTACGCAGTATTTT. Its translation: CASSPGTSGGGTQYF. The V gene is TRBV7-9, the J gene TRBJ2-3; 16 bases map to TRBD2. J gave up 8 bases and V 5 bases, and 4 bases lay outside the gene matches. The CDR3 extends over 15 amino acids. The germline V gene encodes CDR1 SEHNR and CDR2 FQNEAQ (reference sequence).

The chain has TRBV11-1 and TRBJ2-1; D may be TRBD1 (6 bases). Germline V gene sequence: CDR1 SGHAT, CDR2 FQDESV (reference sequence). Trimming removed 5 bases at V and 8 bases at J, with 16 bases between. The CDR3 loop spans 14 amino acids. CDR3 sequence reads: CASSKYYRADEQFF. CDR3 DNA sequence: TGTGCCAGCAGCAAATACTACAGGGCGGATGAGCAGTTCTTC. Supplemented by reference TRBV11-1 and TRBJ2-1, the full variable domain reads EAEVAQSPRYKITEKSQAVAFWCDPISGHATLYWYRQILGQGPELLVQFQDESVVDDSQLPKDRFSAERLKGVDSTLKIQPAELGDSAMYLCASSKYYRADEQFFGPGTRLTVL.

V is TRBV7-9 and J is TRBJ2-3, with D maybe TRBD2 (5 bases). Looked up from germline, CDR1 is SEHNR and CDR2 is FQNEAQ (reference sequence). Trimming shortened V by 2 bases and J by 13 bases, and 16 bases separated the two germline ends. CDR3 length: 13 amino acids. CDR3 protein: CASSLLTDYREYF. CDR3 in DNA: TGTGCCAGCAGCTTACTCACCGACTACCGAGAGTATTTT.

CDR3 DNA sequence: TGTGCCAGCAGCGCCGCAAGCCAAACGCAGTATTTT. As protein: CASSAASQTQYF. J is TRBJ2-3 and V is TRBV7-2, with D hard to call. The ends were cut back, 5 bases at V and 9 bases at J, with 12 bases in the middle. The CDR3 spans 12 residues. Per germline, CDR1 SGHTA and CDR2 FQGNSA.

V and J are TRBV14 and TRBJ2-7, with D perhaps matching TRBD1 (6 bases). The CDR3 consists of 13 residues. Germline V gene sequence: CDR1 SGHDN, CDR2 FVKESK. V lost 1 base, J lost 8 bases, and 12 bases lay in between. The CDR3 DNA follows: TGTGCCAGCAGCCAAGGTTGGGACACAAAGCAGTACTTC. Protein: CASSQGWDTKQYF. Looking up the rest from reference TRBV14 and TRBJ2-7 gives the full variable domain: EAGVTQFPSHSVIEKGQTVTLRCDPISGHDNLYWYRRVMGKEIKFLLHFVKESKQDESGMPNNRFLAERTGGTYSTLKVQPAELEDSGVYFCASSQGWDTKQYFGPGTRLTVT.

V gene TRBV30 combines with J gene TRBJ1-3; no firm D call. Trimming removed 5 bases from V and 0 bases from J, with 5 bases in between. Germline loops: CDR1 GTSNPN, CDR2 SVGIG (reference sequence). This CDR3 is 12 amino acids long. CDR3 region: CAWDYSGNTIYF. CDR3 in DNA: TGTGCCTGGGACTACTCTGGAAACACCATATATTTT.

The chain carries TRBV28 and TRBJ1-2; no firm D call. The V end lost 5 bases, the J end lost 1 base, and 8 bases lay between the germline ends. The CDR3 totals 13 residues. The germline V gene has CDR1 MDHEN and CDR2 SYDVKM. The CDR3 reads CASSPRFNYGYTF. The CDR3 DNA sequence: TGTGCCAGCAGTCCTAGATTTAACTATGGCTACACCTTC.

This chain links TRBV9 with TRBJ2-2; 8 nucleotides match TRBD1. CDR1 is SGDLS, CDR2 YYNGEE, per germline. The CDR3 covers 16 residues. V was pared by 2 bases and J by 4 bases, with 7 bases of the junction left unmatched. The CDR3 DNA reads as TGTGCCAGCAGCGTCCGCACAGGGGGAGGCACCGGGGAGCTGTTTTTT. Encoded protein: CASSVRTGGGTGELFF.

The V and J genes are TRBV4-1 and TRBJ1-5; 9 positions agree with TRBD1. The CDR3 is 17 residues long. The junction had 5 bases not matched to a gene; V was cut back by 1 base and J by 1 base. Germline V CDR1 and CDR2: MGHRA, YSYEKL. This chain's CDR3 is CASSQVPGTGSNQPQHF. In DNA form, the CDR3 reads TGCGCCAGCAGCCAAGTGCCCGGGACAGGGAGCAATCAGCCCCAGCATTTT.

This clone was seen once. The chain carries TRBV7-3 and TRBJ2-1, with a tentative D call TRBD1 (6 bases). CDR3 size: 19 residues. CDR1 and CDR2 from the germline V gene are SGHTA and FQGTGA. V shed 2 bases and J shed 0 bases, with 20 bases lying between them. The DNA for the CDR3 is TGTGCCAGCAGCTTATCGGGACATCTCAACTCGGCCTCCTACAATGAGCAGTTCTTC. Amino acid sequence: CASSLSGHLNSASYNEQFF.